Listed below are T cell receptor beta chains from one sample, sequenced in a study of CD8+ T cells in alopecia areata. TCRdb's copy holds only in-frame clones and misses some; the assay was immunoSEQ multiplex PCR. Altogether hundreds of thousands of clones are present, 67% being singletons, with the ten largest covering around 1.2%. The sequenced sample was CD4+ T cells sorted from blood, obtained at week 0. The source of these receptors is a human donor with alopecia areata. The CDR3 runs from the conserved cysteine through the conserved F or W. Each record gives: clone size, V gene, J gene, D gene, CDR3 protein, CDR3 DNA. D genes are given only for firm matches. Size is omitted from some rows. Given values are once, few, many or a class for expanded clones.

few	TRBV30	TRBJ1-1	TRBD1	CAWTKGGYGEAFF	TGTGCCTGGACGAAAGGGGGCTACGGTGAAGCTTTCTTT
.	TRBV4-3	TRBJ1-1	TRBD1	CASSQALTGSVLNTEAFF	TGCGCCAGCAGCCAAGCCTTGACAGGGAGCGTCCTAAACACTGAAGCTTTCTTT
.	TRBV15	TRBJ2-3	.	CATSRDRQVTDTQYF	TGTGCCACCAGCAGAGATCGTCAGGTCACAGATACGCAGTATTTT
.	TRBV7-8	TRBJ1-5	TRBD1	CASTQDRGRGGNQPQHF	TGTGCCAGCACCCAGGACAGGGGGCGCGGGGGCAATCAGCCCCAGCATTTT
.	TRBV30	TRBJ2-7	TRBD1	CAWSGQGARYEQYF	TGTGCCTGGAGTGGACAGGGAGCCAGATACGAGCAGTACTTC
few	TRBV29-1	TRBJ1-1	.	CSVRSGGYTEAFF	TGCAGCGTCAGATCGGGGGGCTACACTGAAGCTTTCTTT
.	TRBV11-3	TRBJ2-5	.	CASSLTRDSQETQYF	TGTGCCAGCAGCTTAACCCGGGACTCACAAGAGACCCAGTACTTC
.	TRBV2	TRBJ2-6	.	CASSDGTTISLGANVLTF	TGTGCCAGCAGTGACGGGACAACCATTTCTCTGGGGGCCAACGTCCTGACTTTC
.	TRBV29-1	TRBJ1-2	TRBD1	CSVGGQGSPYGYTF	TGCAGCGTGGGAGGACAGGGAAGCCCCTATGGCTACACCTTC
.	TRBV5-1	TRBJ2-5	.	CASSLRSRNQETQYF	TGCGCCAGCAGCTTGAGAAGTAGGAACCAAGAGACCCAGTACTTC
.	TRBV6-5	TRBJ2-7	.	CASSYWGPSYEQYF	TGTGCCAGCAGTTATTGGGGACCCTCCTACGAGCAGTACTTC
.	TRBV14	TRBJ1-2	.	CASSWDHGGYTF	TGTGCCAGCAGCTGGGACCATGGGGGCTACACCTTC
few	TRBV27	TRBJ2-5	.	CASSPRRAETQYF	TGTGCCAGCAGTCCCCGACGGGCAGAGACCCAGTACTTC
once	TRBV2	TRBJ1-5	TRBD1	CASRDRDNQPQHF	TGTGCCAGCCGTGACAGGGACAATCAGCCCCAGCATTTT
.	TRBV5-6	TRBJ1-6	.	CASSLGFGGNSPLHF	TGTGCCAGCAGCTTAGGTTTCGGGGGCAATTCACCCCTCCACTTT
.	TRBV30	TRBJ1-1	.	CAWSDLVGTEAFF	TGTGCCTGGTCCGACTTGGTGGGCACTGAAGCTTTCTTT
few	TRBV18	TRBJ2-5	.	CASSPRAIQETQYF	TGTGCCAGCTCACCCCGTGCAATTCAAGAGACCCAGTACTTC
.	TRBV7-2	TRBJ1-2	TRBD1	CASSFVTGDYNGYTF	TGTGCCAGCAGCTTCGTGACAGGGGATTACAATGGCTACACCTTC
.	TRBV29-1	TRBJ2-3	.	CSARVADTQYF	TGCAGCGCCCGGGTGGCAGATACGCAGTATTTT
few	TRBV29-1	TRBJ2-3	TRBD1	CSVRRGTTGAYTDTQYF	TGCAGCGTACGACGTGGGACGACAGGGGCCTACACAGATACGCAGTATTTT
.	TRBV29-1	TRBJ2-7	.	CSVVGGGSAYEQYF	TGCAGCGTTGTAGGTGGGGGATCTGCCTACGAGCAGTACTTC
.	TRBV4-3	TRBJ2-1	.	CASSQDPRSYNEQFF	TGCGCCAGCAGCCAAGATCCCCGCTCCTACAATGAGCAGTTCTTC
.	TRBV2	TRBJ2-3	.	CAGDRGSGTDTQYF	TGTGCCGGAGACCGGGGGAGCGGCACAGATACGCAGTATTTT
.	TRBV30	TRBJ1-1	.	CAWLGAGVNTEAFF	TGTGCCTGGTTAGGGGCAGGGGTAAACACTGAAGCTTTCTTT
once	TRBV30	TRBJ2-7	TRBD1	CAWSVRGQVSEQYF	TGTGCCTGGAGTGTAAGGGGACAGGTTTCCGAGCAGTACTTC
.	TRBV6-6	TRBJ2-1	.	CASSYIGVADEQFF	TGTGCCAGCAGTTACATAGGGGTAGCGGATGAGCAGTTCTTC
once	TRBV5-4	TRBJ2-2	.	CASSFARGTPTGELFF	TGTGCCAGCAGCTTTGCCCGGGGGACTCCCACCGGGGAGCTGTTTTTT
few	TRBV29-1	TRBJ1-1	.	CSVPGGSGEEAFF	TGCAGCGTCCCCGGGGGGTCCGGGGAAGAAGCTTTCTTT
.	TRBV29-1	TRBJ2-7	.	CSVAGAGSWYEQYF	TGCAGCGTTGCAGGGGCCGGGAGCTGGTACGAGCAGTACTTC
.	TRBV6-5	TRBJ1-2	TRBD1	CASSQRPDRDNGYTF	TGTGCCAGCAGCCAAAGGCCCGACAGGGATAATGGCTACACCTTC
.	TRBV18	TRBJ2-7	.	CASSVTVPSYEQYF	TGTGCCAGCTCAGTCACGGTTCCCTCCTACGAGCAGTACTTC
few	TRBV6-6	TRBJ1-1	.	CASIGTGRTEAFF	TGTGCCAGCATCGGAACAGGGCGCACTGAAGCTTTCTTT
.	TRBV9	TRBJ2-5	.	CASGRRQETQYF	TGTGCCAGCGGGAGACGCCAAGAGACCCAGTACTTC
.	TRBV29-1	TRBJ2-5	.	CSVGHRETQYF	TGCAGCGTTGGTCATCGAGAGACCCAGTACTTC
few	TRBV29-1	TRBJ2-7	TRBD2	CSVVPGGSYEQYF	TGCAGCGTTGTCCCGGGGGGTTCCTACGAGCAGTACTTC